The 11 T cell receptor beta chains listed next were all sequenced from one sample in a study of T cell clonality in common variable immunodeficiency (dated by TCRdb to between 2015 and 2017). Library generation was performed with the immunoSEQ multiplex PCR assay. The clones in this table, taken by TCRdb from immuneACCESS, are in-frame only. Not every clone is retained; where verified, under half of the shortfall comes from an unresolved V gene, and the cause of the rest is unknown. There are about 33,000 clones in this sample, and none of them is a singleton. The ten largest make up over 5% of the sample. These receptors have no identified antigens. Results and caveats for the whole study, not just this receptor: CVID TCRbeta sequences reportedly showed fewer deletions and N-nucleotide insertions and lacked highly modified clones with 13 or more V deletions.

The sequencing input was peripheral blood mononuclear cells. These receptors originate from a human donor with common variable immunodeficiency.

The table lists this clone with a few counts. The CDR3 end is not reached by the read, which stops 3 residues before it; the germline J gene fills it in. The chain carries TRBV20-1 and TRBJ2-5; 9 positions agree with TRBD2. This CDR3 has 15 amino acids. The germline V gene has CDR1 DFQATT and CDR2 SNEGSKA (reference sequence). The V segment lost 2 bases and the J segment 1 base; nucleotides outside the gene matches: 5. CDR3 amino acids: CSARYSGGRQETQYF. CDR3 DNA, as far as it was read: TGCAGTGCTAGATATAGCGGGGGCCGCCAAGAGACC.

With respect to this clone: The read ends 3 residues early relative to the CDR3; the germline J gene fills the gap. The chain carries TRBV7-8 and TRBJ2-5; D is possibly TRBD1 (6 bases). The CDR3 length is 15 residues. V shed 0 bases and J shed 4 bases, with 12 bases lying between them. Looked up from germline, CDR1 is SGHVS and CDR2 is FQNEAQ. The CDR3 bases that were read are TGTGCCAGCAGCTTAGCCCGGACAGATCTAGAGACC. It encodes CASSLARTDLET. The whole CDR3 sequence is CASSLARTDLETQYF.

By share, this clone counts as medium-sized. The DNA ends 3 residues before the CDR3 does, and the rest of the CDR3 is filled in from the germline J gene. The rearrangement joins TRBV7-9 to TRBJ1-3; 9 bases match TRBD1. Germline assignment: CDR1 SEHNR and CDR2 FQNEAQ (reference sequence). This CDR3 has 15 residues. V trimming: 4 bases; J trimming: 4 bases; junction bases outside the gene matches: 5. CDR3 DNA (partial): TGTGCCAGCAGCTCTGGGACAGGGCTAGGAAACACC. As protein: CASSSGTGLGNT. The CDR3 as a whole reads CASSSGTGLGNTIYF.

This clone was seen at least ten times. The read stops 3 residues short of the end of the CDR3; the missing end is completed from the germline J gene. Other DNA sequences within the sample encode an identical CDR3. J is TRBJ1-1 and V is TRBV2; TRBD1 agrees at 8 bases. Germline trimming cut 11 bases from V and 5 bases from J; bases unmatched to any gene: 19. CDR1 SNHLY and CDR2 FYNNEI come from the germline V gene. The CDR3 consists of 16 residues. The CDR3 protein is CAGRQGPSTSGTEAFF. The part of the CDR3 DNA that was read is TGTGCCGGACGACAGGGGCCCTCTACCTCTGGGACTGAA.

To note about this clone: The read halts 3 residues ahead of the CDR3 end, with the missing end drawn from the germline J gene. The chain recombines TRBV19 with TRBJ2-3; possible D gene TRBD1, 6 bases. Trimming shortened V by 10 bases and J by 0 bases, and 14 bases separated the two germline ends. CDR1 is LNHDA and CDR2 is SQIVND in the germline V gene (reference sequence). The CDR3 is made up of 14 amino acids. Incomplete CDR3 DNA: TGTGCCACCCGACAGGAGCCTAGCACAGATACG. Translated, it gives CATRQEPSTDT. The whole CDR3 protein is CATRQEPSTDTQYF.

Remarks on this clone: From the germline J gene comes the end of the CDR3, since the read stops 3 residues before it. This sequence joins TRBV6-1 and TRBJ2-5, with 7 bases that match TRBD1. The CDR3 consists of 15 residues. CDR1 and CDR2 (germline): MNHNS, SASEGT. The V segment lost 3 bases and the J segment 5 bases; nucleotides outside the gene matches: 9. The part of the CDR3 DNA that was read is TGTGCCAGCAGTGATTGGCAGGGGGATTGGGAGACC. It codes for CASSDWQGDWET. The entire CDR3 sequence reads CASSDWQGDWETQYF.

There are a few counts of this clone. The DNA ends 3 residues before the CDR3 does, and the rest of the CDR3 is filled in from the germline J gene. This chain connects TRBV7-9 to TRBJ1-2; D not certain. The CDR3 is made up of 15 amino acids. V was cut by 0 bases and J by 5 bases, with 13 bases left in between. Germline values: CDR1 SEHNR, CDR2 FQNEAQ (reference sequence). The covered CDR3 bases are TGTGCCAGCAGCTTAGCGGCGGCAGCAACTTATGGC. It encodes CASSLAAAATYG. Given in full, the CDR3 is CASSLAAAATYGYTF.

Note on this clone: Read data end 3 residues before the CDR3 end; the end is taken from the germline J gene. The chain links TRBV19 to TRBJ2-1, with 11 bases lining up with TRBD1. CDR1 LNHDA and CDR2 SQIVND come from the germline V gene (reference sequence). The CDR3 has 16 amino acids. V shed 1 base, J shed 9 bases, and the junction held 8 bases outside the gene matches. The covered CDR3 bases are TGTGCCAGTAGTATAGTCGCCGGGACAGGGGGGCCTGAG. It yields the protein CASSIVAGTGGPE. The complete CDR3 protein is CASSIVAGTGGPEQFF. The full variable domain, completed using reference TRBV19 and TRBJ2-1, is DGGITQSPKYLFRKEGQNVTLSCEQNLNHDAMYWYRQDPGQGLRLIYYSQIVNDFQKGDIAEGYSVSREKKESFPLTVTSAQKNPTAFYLCASSIVAGTGGPEQFFGPGTRLTVL.

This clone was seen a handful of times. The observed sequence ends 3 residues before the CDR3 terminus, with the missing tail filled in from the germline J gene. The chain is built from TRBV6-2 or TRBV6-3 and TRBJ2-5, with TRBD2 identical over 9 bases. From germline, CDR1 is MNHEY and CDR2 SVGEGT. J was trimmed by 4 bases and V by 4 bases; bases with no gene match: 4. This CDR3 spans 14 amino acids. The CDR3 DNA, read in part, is TGTGCCAGCAGTTGGATTAGCGGGGGAGAGACC. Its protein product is CASSWISGGET. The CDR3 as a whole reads CASSWISGGETQYF.

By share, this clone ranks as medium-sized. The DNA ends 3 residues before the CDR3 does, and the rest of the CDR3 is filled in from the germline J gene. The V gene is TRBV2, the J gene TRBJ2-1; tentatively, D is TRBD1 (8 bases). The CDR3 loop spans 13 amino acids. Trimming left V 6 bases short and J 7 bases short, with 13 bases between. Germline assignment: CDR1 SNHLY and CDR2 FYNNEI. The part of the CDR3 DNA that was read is TGTGCCAGCAGCGGACAGGGAGGGAATGAG. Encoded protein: CASSGQGGNE. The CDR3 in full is CASSGQGGNEQFF.

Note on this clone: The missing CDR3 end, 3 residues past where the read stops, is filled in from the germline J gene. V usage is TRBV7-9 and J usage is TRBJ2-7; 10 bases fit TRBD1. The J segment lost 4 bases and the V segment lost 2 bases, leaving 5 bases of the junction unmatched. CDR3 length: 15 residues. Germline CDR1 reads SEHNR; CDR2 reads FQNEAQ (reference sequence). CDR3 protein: CASSLPPGQGYEQYF. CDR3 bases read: TGTGCCAGCAGCTTACCACCGGGACAGGGGTACGAG.